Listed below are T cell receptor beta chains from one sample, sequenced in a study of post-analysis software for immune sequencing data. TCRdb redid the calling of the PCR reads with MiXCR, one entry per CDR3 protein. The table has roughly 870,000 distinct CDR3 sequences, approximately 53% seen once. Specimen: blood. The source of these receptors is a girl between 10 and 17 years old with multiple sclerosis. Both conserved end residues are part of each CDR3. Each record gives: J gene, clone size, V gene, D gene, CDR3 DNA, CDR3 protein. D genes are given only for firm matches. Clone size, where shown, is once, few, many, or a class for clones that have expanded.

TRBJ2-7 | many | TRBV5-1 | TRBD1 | TGTGCCAGCAGCTCCGGGACAGGGGACTACGAGCAGTACTTC | CASSSGTGDYEQYF
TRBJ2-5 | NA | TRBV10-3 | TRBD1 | TGTGCCGTCAGTGGGTCACAGGGGGCGAAGACCCAGTACTTC | CAVSGSQGAKTQYF
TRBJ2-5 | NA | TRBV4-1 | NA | TGCGCCAGCAGCCAAGATATTGGCTCCCAAGAGACCCAGTACTTC | CASSQDIGSQETQYF
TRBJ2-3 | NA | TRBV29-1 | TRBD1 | TGCAGCGTGGAGACTTCTGGGACAGGGCTTTCTGATACGCAGTATTTT | CSVETSGTGLSDTQYF
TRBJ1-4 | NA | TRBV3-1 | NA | TGTGCCAGCAGCCAAGAGTCAGGGATCGGGAGTCAACTGTTTTTT | CASSQESGIGSQLFF
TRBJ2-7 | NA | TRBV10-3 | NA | TGTGCCATCAGTGACACCGGGACTGGATGGGAGCAGTACTTC | CAISDTGTGWEQYF
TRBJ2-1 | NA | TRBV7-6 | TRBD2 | TGTGCCAGCAGCTCAGCAGGGAGGGTTTACAATGAGCAGTTCTTC | CASSSAGRVYNEQFF
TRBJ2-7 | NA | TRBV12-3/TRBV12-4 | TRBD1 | TGTGCCAGCAGTTCTCCAGACAGGGGAAGCTCCTACGAGCAGTACTTC | CASSSPDRGSSYEQYF
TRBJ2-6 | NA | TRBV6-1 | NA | TGTGCCAGCAGACCCTCAAGGGCAGGCCTTAGGTTAGGTGGGGCCAACGTCCTGACTTTC | CASRPSRAGLRLGGANVLTF
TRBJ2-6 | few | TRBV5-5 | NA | TGTGCCAGCAGCTTGACAGGTACCTCTGGGGCCAACGTCCTGACTTTC | CASSLTGTSGANVLTF
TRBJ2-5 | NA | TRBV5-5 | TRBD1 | TGTGCCAGCAGCGACCCAAGCCGGGACAGGGTTGAGACCCAGTACTTC | CASSDPSRDRVETQYF
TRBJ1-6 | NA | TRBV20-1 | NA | TGCAGTGCGGCGGGGTATAGCTCCTATAATTCACCCCTCCACTTT | CSAAGYSSYNSPLHF
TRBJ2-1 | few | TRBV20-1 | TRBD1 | TGCAGTGCGATGGACAGGGGGAACAATGAGCAGTTCTTC | CSAMDRGNNEQFF
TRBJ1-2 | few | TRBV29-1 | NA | TGCAGCGTTGTCCCCCAATTCTCTAACTATGGCTACACCTTC | CSVVPQFSNYGYTF
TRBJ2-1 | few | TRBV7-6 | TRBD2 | TGTGCCAGCAGCCGCGGGACTAGCAGTAAGGATGAGCAGTTCTTC | CASSRGTSSKDEQFF
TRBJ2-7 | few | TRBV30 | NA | TGTGCCTGGAGTTCAGGGGCCGGGGGGTACGAGCAGTACTTC | CAWSSGAGGYEQYF
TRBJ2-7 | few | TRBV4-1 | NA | TGCGCCAGCAGCCAAGATGTTTCCACTTACGGGCAGTACTTC | CASSQDVSTYGQYF
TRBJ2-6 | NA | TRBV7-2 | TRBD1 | TGTGCCAGCAGCTTAGGAGGACAGGTGGCCAACGTCCTGACTTTC | CASSLGGQVANVLTF
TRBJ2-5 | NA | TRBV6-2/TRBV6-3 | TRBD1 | TGTGCCAGCAGAGAGTCCGGGACAGGGGTCAATGAGCAGTACTTC | CASRESGTGVNEQYF
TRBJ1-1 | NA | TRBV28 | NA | TGTGCCAGCAGTTTAGGGGCATATGATTCGAGGTCGACTGAAGCTTTCTTT | CASSLGAYDSRSTEAFF
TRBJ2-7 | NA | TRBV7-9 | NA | TGTGCCAGCAGCTCCCTTAACTTAGCCTACGAGCAGTACTTC | CASSSLNLAYEQYF
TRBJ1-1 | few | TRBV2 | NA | TGTGCCAGCATTCCCCGATCGGTCATGAACACTGAAGCTTTCTTT | CASIPRSVMNTEAFF
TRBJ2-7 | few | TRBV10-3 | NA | TGTGCCATCAGTGAGGGAAGGTGGGAGCAGTACTTC | CAISEGRWEQYF
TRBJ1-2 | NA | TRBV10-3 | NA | TGTGCCATCAGTGAAAGGCTTCCTTCCAACTATGGCTACACCTTC | CAISERLPSNYGYTF
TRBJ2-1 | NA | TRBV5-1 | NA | TGCGCCAGCAGCGGGGACCATGAGCAGTTCTTC | CASSGDHEQFF
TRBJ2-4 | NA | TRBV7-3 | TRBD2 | TGTGCCAGCAGCGTGGTAGCGGGAGCGGGAAACATTCAGTACTTC | CASSVVAGAGNIQYF
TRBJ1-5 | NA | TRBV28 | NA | TGTGCCATCGTAGCCGGAATCGGCAATCAGCCCCAGCATTTT | CAIVAGIGNQPQHF
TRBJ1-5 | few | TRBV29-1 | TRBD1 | TGCAGCGTTGTTCAGGGGGAGGATCAGCCCCAGCATTTT | CSVVQGEDQPQHF
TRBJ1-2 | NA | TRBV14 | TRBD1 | TGTGCCAGCAGCCAAGGACAGGGTCTCGGCTACACCTTC | CASSQGQGLGYTF
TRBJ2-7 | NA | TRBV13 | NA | TGTGCCAGCAGCTTAGGGGGGATCGTCTACGAGCAGTACTTC | CASSLGGIVYEQYF
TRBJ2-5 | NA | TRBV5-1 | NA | TGCGCCAGCAGCACTCGGGGGGAGACCCAGTACTTC | CASSTRGETQYF
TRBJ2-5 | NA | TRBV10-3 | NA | TGTGCCATCAGTCGGAACGGAGAGACCCAGTACTTC | CAISRNGETQYF
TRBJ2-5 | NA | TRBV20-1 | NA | TGCAGCGGGCGCTGGAACACAGAGACCCAGTACTTC | CSGRWNTETQYF
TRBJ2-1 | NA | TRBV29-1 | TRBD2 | TGCAGCGTCGCCGGACTAGCGGACATAACTGAGCAGTTCTTC | CSVAGLADITEQFF
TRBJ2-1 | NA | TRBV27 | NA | TGTGCCAGCAGTTTGGGTATTACCTACAATGAGCAGTTCTTC | CASSLGITYNEQFF
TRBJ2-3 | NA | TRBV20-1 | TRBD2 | TGCAGTGCTAGAACACCGGGACTAGCGGGAGGAACAGATACGCAGTATTTT | CSARTPGLAGGTDTQYF
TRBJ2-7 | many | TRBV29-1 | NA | TGCAGCGTCGGGGGAAACGAGCAGTACTTC | CSVGGNEQYF
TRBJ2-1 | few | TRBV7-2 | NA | TGTGCCAGCTCCGTGGGGGGGCCTACTTACAATGAGCAGTTCTTC | CASSVGGPTYNEQFF
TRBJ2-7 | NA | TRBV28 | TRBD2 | TGTGCCAGCAGTTCGACGGGACTAGCCCTTAACGAGCAGTACTTC | CASSSTGLALNEQYF
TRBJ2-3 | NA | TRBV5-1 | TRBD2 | TGCGCCAGCAGCTTGCCAGCGGGAGTAGATACGCAGTATTTT | CASSLPAGVDTQYF
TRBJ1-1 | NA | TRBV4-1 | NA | TGCGCCAGCAGCCAAGGGGCAGTCTGGTTGAACACTGAAGCTTTCTTT | CASSQGAVWLNTEAFF
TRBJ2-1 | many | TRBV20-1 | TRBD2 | TGCAGTGCTAGGTCTAGCGGGATGGACAATGAGCAGTTCTTC | CSARSSGMDNEQFF